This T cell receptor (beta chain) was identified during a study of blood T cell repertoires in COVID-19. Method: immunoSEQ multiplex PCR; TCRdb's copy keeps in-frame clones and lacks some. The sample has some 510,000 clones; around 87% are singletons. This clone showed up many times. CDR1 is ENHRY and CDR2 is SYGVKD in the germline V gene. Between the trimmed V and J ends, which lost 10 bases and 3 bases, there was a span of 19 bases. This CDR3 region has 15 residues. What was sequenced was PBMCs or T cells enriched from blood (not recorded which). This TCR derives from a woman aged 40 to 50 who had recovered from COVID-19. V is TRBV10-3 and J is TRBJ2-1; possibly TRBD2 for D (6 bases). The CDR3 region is CATRQPTGLYNEQFF. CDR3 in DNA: TGTGCCACCCGACAGCCCACGGGACTCTACAATGAGCAGTTCTTC.